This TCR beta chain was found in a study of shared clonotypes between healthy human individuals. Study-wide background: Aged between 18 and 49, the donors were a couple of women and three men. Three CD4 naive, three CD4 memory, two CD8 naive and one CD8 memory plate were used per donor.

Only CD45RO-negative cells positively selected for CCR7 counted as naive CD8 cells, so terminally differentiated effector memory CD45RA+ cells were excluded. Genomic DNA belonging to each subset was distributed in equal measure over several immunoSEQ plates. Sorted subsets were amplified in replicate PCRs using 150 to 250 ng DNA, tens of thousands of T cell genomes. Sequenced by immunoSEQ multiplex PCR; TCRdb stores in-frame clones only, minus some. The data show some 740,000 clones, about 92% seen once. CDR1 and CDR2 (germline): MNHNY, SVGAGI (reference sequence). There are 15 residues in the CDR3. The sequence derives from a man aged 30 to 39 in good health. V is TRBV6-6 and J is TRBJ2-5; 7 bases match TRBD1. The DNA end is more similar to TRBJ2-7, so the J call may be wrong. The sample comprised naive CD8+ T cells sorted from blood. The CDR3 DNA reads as TGTGCCAGCAGTTACTTAGGGGGCTTAGAGGACGAGCAGTACTTC. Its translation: CASSYLGGLEDEQYF.